The sequence of this TCR beta chain was determined in a study of blood T cell repertoires in COVID-19. V lost 7 bases and J 6 bases, leaving 12 bases between the germline ends. This CDR3 is 12 amino acids long. Germline V gene data show CDR1 as LNHDA and CDR2 as SQIVND (reference sequence). Profiling relied on immunoSEQ multiplex PCR, and the TCRdb table lists in-frame clones only, not all of them. The sample holds some 150,000 clones; around 84% are singletons and the top ten take about 16%. This TCR was recovered from a man aged 45-60 years who had recovered from COVID-19. Sequenced input: PBMCs or T cells enriched from blood (not recorded which). The chain joins TRBV19 to TRBJ2-5; D ambiguous. CDR3 bases: TGTGCCAGTATGGCAGGATCGAAGACCCAGTACTTC. Its protein is CASMAGSKTQYF.